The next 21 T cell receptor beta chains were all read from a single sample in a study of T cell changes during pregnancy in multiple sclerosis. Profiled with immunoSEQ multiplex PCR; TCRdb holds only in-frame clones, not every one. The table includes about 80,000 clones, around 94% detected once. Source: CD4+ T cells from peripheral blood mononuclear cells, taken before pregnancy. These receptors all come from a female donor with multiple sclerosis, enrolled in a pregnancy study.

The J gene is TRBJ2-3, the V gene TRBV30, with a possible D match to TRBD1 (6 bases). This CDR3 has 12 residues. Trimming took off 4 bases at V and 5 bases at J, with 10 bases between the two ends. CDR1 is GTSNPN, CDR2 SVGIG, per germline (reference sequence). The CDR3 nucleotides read TGTGCCTGGACAGGGGCTGGAGATACGCAGTATTTT. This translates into CAWTGAGDTQYF.

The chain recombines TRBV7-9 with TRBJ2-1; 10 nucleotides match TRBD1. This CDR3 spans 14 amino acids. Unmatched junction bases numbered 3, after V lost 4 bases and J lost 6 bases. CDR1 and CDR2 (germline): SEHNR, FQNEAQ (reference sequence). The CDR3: CASSWGQGRNEQFF. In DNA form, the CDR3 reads TGTGCCAGCAGCTGGGGACAGGGGCGCAATGAGCAGTTCTTC.

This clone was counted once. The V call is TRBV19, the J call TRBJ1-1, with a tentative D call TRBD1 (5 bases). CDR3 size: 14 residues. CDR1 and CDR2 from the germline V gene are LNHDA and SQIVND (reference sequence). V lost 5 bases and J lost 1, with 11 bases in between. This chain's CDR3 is CASSGAGGNTEAFF. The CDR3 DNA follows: TGTGCCAGTAGTGGGGCCGGGGGGAACACTGAAGCTTTCTTT.

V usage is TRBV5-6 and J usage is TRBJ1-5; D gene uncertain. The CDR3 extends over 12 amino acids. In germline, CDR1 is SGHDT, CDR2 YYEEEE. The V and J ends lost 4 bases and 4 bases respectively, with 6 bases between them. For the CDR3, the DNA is TGTGCCAGCAGCCAGATAAATCAGCCCCAGCATTTT. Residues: CASSQINQPQHF.

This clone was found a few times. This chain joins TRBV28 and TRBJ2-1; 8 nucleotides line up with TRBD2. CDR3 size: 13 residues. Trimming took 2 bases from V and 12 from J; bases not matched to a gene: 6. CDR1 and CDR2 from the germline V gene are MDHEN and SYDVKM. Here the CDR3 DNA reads TGTGCCAGCAGTTTAGGCGGGGGGCTGGCGCAGTTCTTC. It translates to CASSLGGGLAQFF.

The CDR3 region is CASSSDVGTGRYGYTF. The CDR3 DNA reads TGTGCCAGCAGTTCGGACGTTGGGACAGGGCGATATGGCTACACCTTC. The chain combines TRBV27 with TRBJ1-2, with 9 bases aligning to TRBD1. The CDR3 consists of 16 residues. Unmatched junction bases numbered 11, after V lost 4 bases and J lost 5 bases. Germline loops: CDR1 MNHEY, CDR2 SMNVEV (reference sequence).

The CDR3 here is CASSLPGGLNTGELFF. CDR3 bases: TGTGCCAGCAGCTTACCAGGGGGCCTTAACACCGGGGAGCTGTTTTTT. This sequence joins TRBV7-9 and TRBJ2-2; 8 bases are shared with TRBD1. The CDR3 contains 16 residues. Germline V gene sequence: CDR1 SEHNR, CDR2 FQNEAQ (reference sequence). V was pared by 2 bases and J by 2 bases, with 4 bases of the junction left unmatched.

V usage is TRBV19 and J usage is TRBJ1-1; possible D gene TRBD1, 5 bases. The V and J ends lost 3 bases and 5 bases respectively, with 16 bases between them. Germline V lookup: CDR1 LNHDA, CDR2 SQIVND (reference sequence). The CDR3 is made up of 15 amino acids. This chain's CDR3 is CASSIRAARVTEAFF. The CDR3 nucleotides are TGTGCCAGTAGTATCAGGGCAGCCCGAGTTACTGAAGCTTTCTTT.

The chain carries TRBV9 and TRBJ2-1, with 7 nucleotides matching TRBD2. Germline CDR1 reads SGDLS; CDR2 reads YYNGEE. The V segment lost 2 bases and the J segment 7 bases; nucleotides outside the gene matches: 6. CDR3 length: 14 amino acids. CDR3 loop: CASSVSGVANEQFF. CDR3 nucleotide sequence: TGTGCCAGCAGCGTCAGCGGGGTTGCAAATGAGCAGTTCTTC.

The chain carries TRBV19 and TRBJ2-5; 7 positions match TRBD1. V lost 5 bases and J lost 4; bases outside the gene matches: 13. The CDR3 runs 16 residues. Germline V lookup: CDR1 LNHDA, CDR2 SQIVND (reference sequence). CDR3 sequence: CASSPDRDSGGETQYF. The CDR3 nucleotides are TGTGCCAGTAGTCCAGACCGGGACAGTGGGGGAGAGACCCAGTACTTC.

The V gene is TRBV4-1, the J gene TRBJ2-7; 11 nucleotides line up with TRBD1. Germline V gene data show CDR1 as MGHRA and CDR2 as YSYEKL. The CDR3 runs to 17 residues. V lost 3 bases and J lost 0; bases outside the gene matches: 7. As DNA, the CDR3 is TGCGCCAGCAGCCAGGTGCGGGGGACAGGGGGCTCCTACGAGCAGTACTTC. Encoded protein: CASSQVRGTGGSYEQYF.

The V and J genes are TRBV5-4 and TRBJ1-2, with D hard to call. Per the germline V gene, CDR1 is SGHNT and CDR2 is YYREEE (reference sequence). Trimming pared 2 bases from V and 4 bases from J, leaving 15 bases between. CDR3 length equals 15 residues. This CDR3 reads CASSFLSRDLYGYTF. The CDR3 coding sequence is TGTGCCAGCAGCTTCTTGTCGAGGGATCTCTATGGCTACACCTTC.

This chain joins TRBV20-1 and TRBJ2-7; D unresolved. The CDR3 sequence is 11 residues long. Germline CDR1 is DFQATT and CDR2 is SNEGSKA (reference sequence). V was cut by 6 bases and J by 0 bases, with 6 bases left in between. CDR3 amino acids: CSATISYEQYF. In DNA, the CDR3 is TGCAGTGCCACTATCTCCTACGAGCAGTACTTC.

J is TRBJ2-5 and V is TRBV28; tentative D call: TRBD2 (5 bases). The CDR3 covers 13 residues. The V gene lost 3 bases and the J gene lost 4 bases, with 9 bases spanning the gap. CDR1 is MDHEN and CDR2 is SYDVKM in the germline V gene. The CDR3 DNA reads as TGTGCCAGCAGTTTCCCGGGGTTAGAGACCCAGTACTTC. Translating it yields CASSFPGLETQYF.

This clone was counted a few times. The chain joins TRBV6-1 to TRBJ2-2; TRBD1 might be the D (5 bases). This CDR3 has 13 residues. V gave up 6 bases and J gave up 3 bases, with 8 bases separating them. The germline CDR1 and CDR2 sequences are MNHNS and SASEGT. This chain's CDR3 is CASSDRYTGELFF. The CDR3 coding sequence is TGTGCCAGCAGCGACAGATACACCGGGGAGCTGTTTTTT.

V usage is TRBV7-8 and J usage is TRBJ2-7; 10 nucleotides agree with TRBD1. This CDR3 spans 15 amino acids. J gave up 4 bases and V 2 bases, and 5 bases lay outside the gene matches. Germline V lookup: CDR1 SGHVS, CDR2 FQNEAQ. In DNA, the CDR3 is TGTGCCAGCAGCTTACTCGGGACAGGGGAATACGAGCAGTACTTC. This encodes CASSLLGTGEYEQYF.

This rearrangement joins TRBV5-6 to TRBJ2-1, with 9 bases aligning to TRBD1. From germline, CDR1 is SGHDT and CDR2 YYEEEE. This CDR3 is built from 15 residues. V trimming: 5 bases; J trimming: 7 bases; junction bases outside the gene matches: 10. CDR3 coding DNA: TGTGCCAGCAGGCAGGGACAGGGATTCGGGAATGAGCAGTTCTTC. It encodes CASRQGQGFGNEQFF.

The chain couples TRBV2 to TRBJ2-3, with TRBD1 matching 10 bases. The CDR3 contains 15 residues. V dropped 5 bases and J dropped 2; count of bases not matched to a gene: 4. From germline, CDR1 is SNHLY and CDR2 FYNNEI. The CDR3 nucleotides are TGTGCCAGCAGTAAGGACAGGGGGAACACAGATACGCAGTATTTT. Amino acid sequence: CASSKDRGNTDTQYF.

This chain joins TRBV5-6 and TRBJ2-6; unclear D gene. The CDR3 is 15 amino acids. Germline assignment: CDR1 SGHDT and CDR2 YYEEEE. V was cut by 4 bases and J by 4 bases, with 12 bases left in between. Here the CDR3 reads CASSRSASGANVLTF. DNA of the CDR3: TGTGCCAGCAGCCGGTCTGCATCAGGGGCCAACGTCCTGACTTTC.

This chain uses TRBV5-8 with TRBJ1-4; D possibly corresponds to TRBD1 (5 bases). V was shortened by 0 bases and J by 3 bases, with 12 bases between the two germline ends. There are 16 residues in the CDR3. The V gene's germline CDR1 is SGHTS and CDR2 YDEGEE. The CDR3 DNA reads TGTGCCAGCAGCTTGGCCCGGGGGACCGCTAATGAAAAACTGTTTTTT. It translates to CASSLARGTANEKLFF.

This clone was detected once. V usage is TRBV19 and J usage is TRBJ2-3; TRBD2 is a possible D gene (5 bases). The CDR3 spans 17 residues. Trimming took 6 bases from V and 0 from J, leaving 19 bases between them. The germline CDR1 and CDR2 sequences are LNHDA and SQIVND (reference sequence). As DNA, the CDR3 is TGTGCCAGTAGGATCCCCGGCCTAGCCGGGAGCACAGATACGCAGTATTTT. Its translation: CASRIPGLAGSTDTQYF.